This TCR beta chain was recovered during a study of T cells expressing NK-cell markers (TCRdb year 2020). At the level of the whole study: TCR beta-chain repertoires were profiled in sorted CD3+CD56+NKG2C+, CD3+CD56+NKG2C- and CD3+CD56-NKG2C+ T-cell subsets from seven or eight donors. Illumina HiSeq 2000/2500, MiSeq or NextSeq was used to sequence libraries as 2 x 150 bp reads. Among the eight sequenced donors, only one was HCMV-seronegative, while the other seven were HCMV-seropositive. The study sequenced eight donors, all healthy volunteers chosen at random: three men and five women. What the research found in general, with its limitations: For roughly 6 donors, the dominant CD3+CD56+NKG2C+ clonotypes were among the top 10 CD8+ clonotypes and accounted for roughly 1.0-7.5% of CD8+ T cells. Those dominant clonotypes were again the most abundant among CD3+CD56-NKG2C+ cells in a handful of donors, at about 25-60.1%. Whether the expanded NKG2C-expressing T cell clones were specific for HCMV antigens was left unclear.

A note on this clonotype: Its antigen is not yet known.

TCRdb lists the instrument as Illumina HiSeq 2000. 5'RACE template switching, by which a universal primer site and unique molecular identifiers were added, was used to make TCR beta cDNA libraries. cDNA synthesis was primed from the TCR beta constant segment, followed by two successive PCR amplification steps. Concerning the study's data processing: MIGEC handled demultiplexing of the reads and grouping by UMI, while MiTCR was used to assemble and quantify clonotypes. Only TCR cDNA sequences supported by at least two reads were kept to exclude erroneous sequences. The tcR package was used for downstream repertoire analysis, and clonotypes were matched across fractions by CDR3 nucleotide sequence plus V segment. VDJmatch was used to annotate antigen specificity against VDJdb, with one amino acid substitution in CDR3 permitted. The reads, reprocessed by TCRdb, yield one row per CDR3 protein sequence and no DNA. The V and J calls and clone size come from TCRdb's table, not from the authors' own analysis. Per the sample table, the count is roughly 390,000 distinct CDR3 sequences. The ten biggest clones cover about 11% of the sample.

HCMV-specific IgG was detected in serum with a commercial ELISA kit to determine HCMV serostatus. Ficoll density gradient centrifugation was used to isolate peripheral blood mononuclear cells from blood. This TCR was sampled from a woman aged 45-65 years in good health. Donor details come from another sample of the same person, matched by shared clones. Sequencing input: blood T cells: a sorted CD56 or NKG2C T cell subset, CD4+ or CD8+ T cells, or bulk PBMC T cells (not recorded which).

CDR3 protein: CASSLYGASIKAFF. In this chain, TRBV12-3 or TRBV12-4 is recombined with TRBJ1-1; TCRdb proposes TRBD1, but this gene call is untestable without DNA. Spanning cysteine to phenylalanine, the CDR3 consists of 14 amino acids. The protein alone is recorded here.